A selection of T cell receptor beta chains follows, all from one sample in a study of graft-versus-host responses after intestinal transplantation. These TCRs are of unknown antigen specificity. The method was immunoSEQ multiplex PCR; TCRdb's version includes in-frame clones alone and lacks a portion of them. The sample shows roughly 73,000 clones, roughly 84% of them seen only once. Sequences were derived from unstimulated CD8+ T cells sorted from spleen or lymph node cells, sampled before transplant. The receptors here all came from a human donor who was the organ donor for an intestinal transplant. The CDR3 runs from the conserved cysteine through the conserved F or W. The D gene is left open where the match is weak. Size is stated for part of the rows, as once, few or many counts, or as a class when the clone is expanded.

D gene: .; J gene: TRBJ1-1; V gene: TRBV7-9; clone size: .; CDR3 length: 16; CDR3 protein: CASSSPAIWWRTEAFF; CDR3 DNA: TGTGCCAGCAGCTCCCCCGCGATTTGGTGGAGGACTGAAGCTTTCTTT
D gene: .; J gene: TRBJ1-5; V gene: TRBV28; clone size: .; CDR3 length: 16; CDR3 protein: CASSPNPTGPGQPQHF; CDR3 DNA: TGTGCCAGCAGTCCAAACCCGACAGGTCCAGGTCAGCCCCAGCATTTT
D gene: TRBD1; J gene: TRBJ1-4; V gene: TRBV4-1; clone size: .; CDR3 length: 15; CDR3 protein: CASSHRGLTNEKLFF; CDR3 DNA: TGCGCCAGCAGCCACAGGGGGCTGACTAATGAAAAACTGTTTTTT
D gene: .; J gene: TRBJ2-7; V gene: TRBV6-1; clone size: many; CDR3 length: 11; CDR3 protein: CASTFSYEQYF; CDR3 DNA: TGTGCCAGCACCTTTTCCTACGAGCAGTACTTC
D gene: .; J gene: TRBJ2-5; V gene: TRBV7-9; clone size: .; CDR3 length: 11; CDR3 protein: CASSLSETQYF; CDR3 DNA: TGTGCCAGCAGCTTGTCAGAGACCCAGTACTTC
D gene: .; J gene: TRBJ1-1; V gene: TRBV30; clone size: .; CDR3 length: 13; CDR3 protein: CAWSYTGNTEAFF; CDR3 DNA: TGTGCCTGGAGTTATACAGGGAACACTGAAGCTTTCTTT
D gene: TRBD1; J gene: TRBJ1-1; V gene: TRBV4-1; clone size: .; CDR3 length: 17; CDR3 protein: CASSQVGQGARNTEAFF; CDR3 DNA: TGCGCCAGCAGCCAAGTCGGGCAGGGGGCTAGGAACACTGAAGCTTTCTTT
D gene: TRBD1; J gene: TRBJ1-2; V gene: TRBV5-4; clone size: few; CDR3 length: 14; CDR3 protein: CASSSPDRGDGYTF; CDR3 DNA: TGTGCCAGCAGCTCTCCCGACAGGGGGGATGGCTACACCTTC
D gene: .; J gene: TRBJ2-5; V gene: TRBV21-1; clone size: .; CDR3 length: 15; CDR3 protein: CASSKDTGGRETQYF; CDR3 DNA: TGTGCCAGCAGCAAAGATACGGGGGGGCGCGAGACCCAGTACTTC
D gene: .; J gene: TRBJ2-2; V gene: TRBV27; clone size: .; CDR3 length: 15; CDR3 protein: CATSDGVSNTGELFF; CDR3 DNA: TGTGCCACCTCCGACGGAGTTTCGAACACCGGGGAGCTGTTTTTT
D gene: .; J gene: TRBJ2-5; V gene: TRBV7-7; clone size: .; CDR3 length: 13; CDR3 protein: CASSFPGQETQYF; CDR3 DNA: TGTGCCAGCAGCTTCCCAGGGCAAGAGACCCAGTACTTC
D gene: .; J gene: TRBJ2-7; V gene: TRBV2; clone size: .; CDR3 length: 15; CDR3 protein: CASSGAVSVIYEQYF; CDR3 DNA: TGTGCCAGCAGTGGGGCGGTTTCCGTCATCTACGAGCAGTACTTC
D gene: .; J gene: TRBJ1-4; V gene: TRBV28; clone size: .; CDR3 length: 14; CDR3 protein: CASRINSVYEKLFF; CDR3 DNA: TGTGCCAGCAGAATAAACAGTGTTTATGAAAAACTGTTTTTT
D gene: .; J gene: TRBJ2-2; V gene: TRBV7-2; clone size: .; CDR3 length: 12; CDR3 protein: CASSFTPGELFF; CDR3 DNA: TGTGCCAGCAGCTTTACACCCGGGGAGCTGTTTTTT
D gene: .; J gene: TRBJ2-3; V gene: TRBV2; clone size: .; CDR3 length: 15; CDR3 protein: CASSELRGGTDTQYF; CDR3 DNA: TGTGCCAGCAGTGAACTGAGGGGCGGCACAGATACGCAGTATTTT
D gene: .; J gene: TRBJ1-5; V gene: TRBV19; clone size: .; CDR3 length: 15; CDR3 protein: CASSSPGQINQPQHF; CDR3 DNA: TGTGCCAGTAGTTCCCCGGGGCAGATCAATCAGCCCCAGCATTTT
D gene: .; J gene: TRBJ2-1; V gene: TRBV2; clone size: .; CDR3 length: 14; CDR3 protein: CASMEQAAYNEQFF; CDR3 DNA: TGTGCCAGCATGGAACAGGCTGCCTACAATGAGCAGTTCTTC
D gene: .; J gene: TRBJ1-2; V gene: TRBV7-2; clone size: medium-sized; CDR3 length: 14; CDR3 protein: CASSLTPSPNGYTF; CDR3 DNA: TGTGCCAGCAGCTTAACCCCAAGCCCCAATGGCTACACCTTC
D gene: .; J gene: TRBJ1-5; V gene: TRBV28; clone size: .; CDR3 length: 15; CDR3 protein: CASRTDRMSNQPQHF; CDR3 DNA: TGTGCCAGCAGGACTGACAGGATGAGCAATCAGCCCCAGCATTTT
D gene: .; J gene: TRBJ1-5; V gene: TRBV29-1; clone size: .; CDR3 length: 13; CDR3 protein: CSVESGEDQPQHF; CDR3 DNA: TGCAGCGTTGAATCAGGGGAGGATCAGCCCCAGCATTTT
D gene: TRBD2; J gene: TRBJ2-1; V gene: TRBV6-1; clone size: .; CDR3 length: 18; CDR3 protein: CASSDYFYSGGSYNEQFF; CDR3 DNA: TGTGCCAGCAGTGATTACTTCTATAGCGGGGGCTCCTACAATGAGCAGTTCTTC
D gene: TRBD1; J gene: TRBJ1-1; V gene: TRBV30; clone size: .; CDR3 length: 13; CDR3 protein: CAWAGQGTFEAFF; CDR3 DNA: TGTGCCTGGGCGGGACAGGGGACTTTTGAAGCTTTCTTT
D gene: TRBD2; J gene: TRBJ2-5; V gene: TRBV7-9; clone size: .; CDR3 length: 16; CDR3 protein: CASSGTSGGAKETQYF; CDR3 DNA: TGTGCCAGCAGCGGCACTAGCGGGGGAGCCAAAGAGACCCAGTACTTC
D gene: .; J gene: TRBJ2-5; V gene: TRBV7-3; clone size: .; CDR3 length: 14; CDR3 protein: CASSLTSQQETQYF; CDR3 DNA: TGTGCCAGCAGCTTAACGAGCCAGCAAGAGACCCAGTACTTC
D gene: .; J gene: TRBJ1-2; V gene: TRBV4-2; clone size: .; CDR3 length: 14; CDR3 protein: CASSPGGPIYGYTF; CDR3 DNA: TGTGCCAGCAGCCCCGGAGGTCCCATCTATGGCTACACCTTC
D gene: TRBD2; J gene: TRBJ2-1; V gene: TRBV4-1; clone size: .; CDR3 length: 14; CDR3 protein: CATSGGGGVFGQFF; CDR3 DNA: TGCGCCACCTCCGGGGGCGGGGGGGTTTTCGGGCAGTTCTTC
D gene: TRBD2; J gene: TRBJ2-3; V gene: TRBV6-5; clone size: .; CDR3 length: 15; CDR3 protein: CASSDSGTSGDTQYF; CDR3 DNA: TGTGCCAGCAGTGACTCTGGGACTAGCGGGGATACGCAGTATTTT
D gene: TRBD2; J gene: TRBJ2-1; V gene: TRBV4-1; clone size: .; CDR3 length: 17; CDR3 protein: CASSQTPGTSGSLEQFF; CDR3 DNA: TGCGCCAGCAGCCAGACGCCCGGGACTAGCGGTTCATTGGAGCAGTTCTTC
D gene: .; J gene: TRBJ1-5; V gene: TRBV19; clone size: .; CDR3 length: 15; CDR3 protein: CASSIEGYSNQPQHF; CDR3 DNA: TGTGCCAGTAGTATCGAGGGGTATAGCAATCAGCCCCAGCATTTT
D gene: TRBD1; J gene: TRBJ2-2; V gene: TRBV6-5; clone size: .; CDR3 length: 16; CDR3 protein: CASSYSTGVVAGELFF; CDR3 DNA: TGTGCCAGCAGTTACTCGACAGGGGTGGTTGCCGGGGAGCTGTTTTTT
D gene: .; J gene: TRBJ1-4; V gene: TRBV30; clone size: .; CDR3 length: 13; CDR3 protein: CAWNGGLNEKLFF; CDR3 DNA: TGTGCCTGGAATGGGGGACTTAATGAAAAACTGTTTTTT
D gene: TRBD2; J gene: TRBJ2-1; V gene: TRBV7-9; clone size: .; CDR3 length: 16; CDR3 protein: CASRPNSGASYNEQFF; CDR3 DNA: TGTGCCAGCAGACCAAATAGCGGGGCGTCCTACAATGAGCAGTTCTTC